This TCR beta chain was identified during a study of T cells after yellow fever vaccination. This clonotype came up many times. MiXCR, run by TCRdb on the 5' RACE reads, gives a single entry per CDR3 protein. The data show tens of thousands of distinct CDR3 sequences, around 3.4% seen once. The sequence came from a man aged 18 to 29 who received the YFV17D yellow fever vaccine. This material consisted of PBMCs, either bulk or a sorted T-cell subset (CD4+, CD8+, memory, or dextramer-sorted; not recorded which), taken roughly 46 days after the first yellow fever vaccination.

CDR3 sequence reads: CSAIRGVGTDTQYF. The DNA of the CDR3 is TGCAGTGCTATAAGGGGGGTGGGCACAGATACGCAGTATTTT. This chain uses TRBV20-1 with TRBJ2-3; D is perhaps TRBD1 or TRBD2 (6 bases each). The CDR3 length is 14 residues. Germline CDR1 DFQATT, CDR2 SNEGSKA (reference sequence). With 4 bases removed from V and 1 base from J, the gap between germline ends came to 12 bases.